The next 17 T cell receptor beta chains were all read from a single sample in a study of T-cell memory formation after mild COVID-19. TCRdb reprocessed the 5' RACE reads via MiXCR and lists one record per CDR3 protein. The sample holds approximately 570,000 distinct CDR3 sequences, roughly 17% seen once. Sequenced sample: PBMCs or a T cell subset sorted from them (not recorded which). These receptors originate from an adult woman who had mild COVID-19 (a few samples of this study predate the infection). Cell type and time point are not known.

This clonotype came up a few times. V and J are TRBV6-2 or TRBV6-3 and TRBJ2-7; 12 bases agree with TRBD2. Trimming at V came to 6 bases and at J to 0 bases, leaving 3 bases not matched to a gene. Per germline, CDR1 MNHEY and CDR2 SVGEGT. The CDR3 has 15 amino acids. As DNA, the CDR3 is TGTGCCAGCAGACGGACTAGCGGGGACTCCTACGAGCAGTACTTC. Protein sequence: CASRRTSGDSYEQYF.

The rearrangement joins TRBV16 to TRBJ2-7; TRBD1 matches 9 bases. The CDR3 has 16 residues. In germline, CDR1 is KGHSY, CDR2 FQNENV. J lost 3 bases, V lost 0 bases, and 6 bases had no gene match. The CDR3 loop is CASSQSSTGGYYEQYF. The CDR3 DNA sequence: TGTGCCAGCAGCCAATCGAGCACAGGGGGCTACTACGAGCAGTACTTC.

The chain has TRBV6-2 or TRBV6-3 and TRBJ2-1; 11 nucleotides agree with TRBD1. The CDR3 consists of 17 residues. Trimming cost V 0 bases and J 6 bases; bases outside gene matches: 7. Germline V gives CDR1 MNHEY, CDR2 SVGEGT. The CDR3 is CASSYSLGDRGSNEQFF. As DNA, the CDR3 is TGTGCCAGCAGTTACTCGTTGGGGGACAGGGGGTCCAATGAGCAGTTCTTC.

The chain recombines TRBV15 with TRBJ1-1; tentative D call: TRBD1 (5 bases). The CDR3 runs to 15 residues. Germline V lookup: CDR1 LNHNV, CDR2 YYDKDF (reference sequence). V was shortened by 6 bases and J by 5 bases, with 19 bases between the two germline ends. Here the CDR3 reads CATRHLRGGNTEAFF. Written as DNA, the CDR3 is TGTGCCACCAGACACCTCCGCGGGGGAAATACTGAAGCTTTCTTT.

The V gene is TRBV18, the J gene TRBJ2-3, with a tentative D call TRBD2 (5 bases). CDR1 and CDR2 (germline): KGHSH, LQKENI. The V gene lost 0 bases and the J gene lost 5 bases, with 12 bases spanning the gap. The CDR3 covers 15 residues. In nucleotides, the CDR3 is TGTGCCAGCTCACCACCGGGAGCCCGGGGAGATACGCAGTATTTT. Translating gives CASSPPGARGDTQYF.

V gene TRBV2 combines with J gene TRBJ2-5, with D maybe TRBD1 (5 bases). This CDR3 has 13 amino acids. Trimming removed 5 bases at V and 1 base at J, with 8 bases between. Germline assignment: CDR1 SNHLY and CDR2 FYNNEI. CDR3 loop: CASSHRSQETQYF. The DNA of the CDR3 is TGTGCCAGCAGTCACAGGAGCCAAGAGACCCAGTACTTC.

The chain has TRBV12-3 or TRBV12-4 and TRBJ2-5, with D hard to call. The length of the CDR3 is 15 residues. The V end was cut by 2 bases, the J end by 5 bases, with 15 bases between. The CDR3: CASSLTRNPGETQYF. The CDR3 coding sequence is TGTGCCAGCAGTTTAACGAGGAACCCGGGCGAGACCCAGTACTTC.

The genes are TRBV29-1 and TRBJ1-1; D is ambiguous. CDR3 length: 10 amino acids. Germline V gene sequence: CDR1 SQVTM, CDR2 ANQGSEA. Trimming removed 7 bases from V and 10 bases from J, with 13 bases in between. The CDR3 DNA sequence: TGCAGCGGTGAGAGGGCCACAGCTTTCTTT. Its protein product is CSGERATAFF.

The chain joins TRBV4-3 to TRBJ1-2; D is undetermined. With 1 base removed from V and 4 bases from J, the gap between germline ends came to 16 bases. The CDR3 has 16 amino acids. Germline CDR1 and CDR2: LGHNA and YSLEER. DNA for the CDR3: TGCGCCAGCAGCCAAGGGGGAGATACAAAGGTCTATGGCTACACCTTC. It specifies CASSQGGDTKVYGYTF.

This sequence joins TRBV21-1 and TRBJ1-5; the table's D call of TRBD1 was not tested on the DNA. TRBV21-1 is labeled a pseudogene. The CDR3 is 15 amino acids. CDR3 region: CASSPLGGTDQPQHF. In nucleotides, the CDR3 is TGTGCCAGCAGCCCCCTAGGGGGGACCGATCAGCCCCAGCATTTT.

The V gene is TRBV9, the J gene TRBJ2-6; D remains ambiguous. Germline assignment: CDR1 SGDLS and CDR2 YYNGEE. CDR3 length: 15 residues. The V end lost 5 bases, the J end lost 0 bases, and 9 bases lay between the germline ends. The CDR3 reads CASRVTVSGANVLTF. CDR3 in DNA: TGTGCCAGCAGAGTCACAGTCTCTGGGGCCAACGTCCTGACTTTC.

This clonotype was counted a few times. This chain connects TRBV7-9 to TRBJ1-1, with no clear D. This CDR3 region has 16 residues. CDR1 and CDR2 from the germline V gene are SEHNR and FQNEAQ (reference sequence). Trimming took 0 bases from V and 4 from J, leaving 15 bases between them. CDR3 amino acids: CASSLALGPLGTEAFF. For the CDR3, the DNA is TGTGCCAGCAGCTTAGCGCTGGGTCCCCTCGGCACTGAAGCTTTCTTT.

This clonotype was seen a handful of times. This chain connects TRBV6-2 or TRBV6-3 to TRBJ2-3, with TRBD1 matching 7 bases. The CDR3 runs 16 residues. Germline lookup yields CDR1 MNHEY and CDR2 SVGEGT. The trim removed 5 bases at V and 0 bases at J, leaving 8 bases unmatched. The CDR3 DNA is TGTGCCAGCAGTCGACGACAGGGCGGAAGCACAGATACGCAGTATTTT. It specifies CASSRRQGGSTDTQYF.

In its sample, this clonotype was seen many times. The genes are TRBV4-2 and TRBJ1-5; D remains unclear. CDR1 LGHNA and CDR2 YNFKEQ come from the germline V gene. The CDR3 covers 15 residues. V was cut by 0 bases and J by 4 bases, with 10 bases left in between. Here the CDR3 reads CASSQDKTANQPQHF. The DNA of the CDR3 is TGTGCCAGCAGCCAAGATAAGACGGCTAATCAGCCCCAGCATTTT.

The CDR3 region is CASSPMRGIGYTF. For the CDR3, the DNA is TGTGCCAGCAGTCCAATGAGGGGAATCGGCTACACCTTC. The chain employs TRBV12-3 or TRBV12-4 and TRBJ1-2, with a possible D match to TRBD1 (5 bases). The CDR3 spans 13 residues. The ends were cut back, 5 bases at V and 8 bases at J, with 15 bases in the middle.

CDR3 loop: CASSSAAFDEQFF. In DNA, the CDR3 is TGTGCCAGCAGCTCAGCAGCATTCGATGAGCAGTTCTTC. The chain combines TRBV5-5 with TRBJ2-1; D is uncertain. The CDR3 runs 13 residues. CDR1 and CDR2 (germline): SGHKS, YYEKEE (reference sequence). Trimming left V 3 bases short and J 8 bases short, with 12 bases between.

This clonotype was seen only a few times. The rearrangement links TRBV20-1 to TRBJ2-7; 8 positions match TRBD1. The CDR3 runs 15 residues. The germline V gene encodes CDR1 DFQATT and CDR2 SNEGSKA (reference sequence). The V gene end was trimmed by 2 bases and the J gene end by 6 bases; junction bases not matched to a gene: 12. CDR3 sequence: CSARKAGGLGSEQYF. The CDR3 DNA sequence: TGCAGTGCTAGAAAGGCAGGGGGCCTTGGAAGCGAGCAGTACTTC.